This section outlines one T cell receptor beta chain sequence together with its context. This entry belongs to a study of blood T cell repertoires in COVID-19. Whole-study context: Sources were T cells, B-cell-depleted T cells, or PBMCs; the material itself was cDNA or gDNA.

Assay: immunoSEQ multiplex PCR; the TCRdb copy retains only in-frame clones and omits some. This sample has roughly 250,000 clones; around 91% occur once, and the top ten carry over 2%. Assignment of participants to cohorts was predicated upon participant-reported clinical history. Recovered status applied to Cohort 3 donors who had two consecutive negative PCRs. It also applied to those with clearance or with symptom resolution. Sequences were obtained from PBMCs or T cells enriched from blood (not recorded which). The TCR comes from a woman under 30 who had recovered from COVID-19.

DNA for the CDR3: TGCGCCAGCAGCCAAGATTCGGGACAGGGGGGATTGGAGCAGTACTTC. It translates to CASSQDSGQGGLEQYF. The chain links TRBV4-1 to TRBJ2-7, with TRBD1 matching over 11 bases. The CDR3 is made up of 16 amino acids. Germline V CDR1 and CDR2: MGHRA, YSYEKL. The ends lost 0 bases at V and 7 bases at J; junction bases unmatched: 8.